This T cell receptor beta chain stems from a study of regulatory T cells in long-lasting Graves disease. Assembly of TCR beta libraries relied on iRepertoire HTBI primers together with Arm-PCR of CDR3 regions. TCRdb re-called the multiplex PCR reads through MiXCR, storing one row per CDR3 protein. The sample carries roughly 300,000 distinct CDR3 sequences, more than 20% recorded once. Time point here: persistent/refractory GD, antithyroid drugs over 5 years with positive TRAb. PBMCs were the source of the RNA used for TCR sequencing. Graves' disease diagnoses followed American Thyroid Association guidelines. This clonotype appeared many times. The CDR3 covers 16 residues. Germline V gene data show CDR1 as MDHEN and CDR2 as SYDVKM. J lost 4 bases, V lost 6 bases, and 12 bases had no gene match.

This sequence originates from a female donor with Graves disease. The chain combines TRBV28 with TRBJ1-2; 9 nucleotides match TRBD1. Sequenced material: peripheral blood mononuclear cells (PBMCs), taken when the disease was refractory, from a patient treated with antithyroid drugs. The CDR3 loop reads CASSNTGTGLRYGYTF. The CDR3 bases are TGTGCCAGCAGCAATACCGGGACAGGGCTTCGCTATGGCTACACCTTC.